These 3 T cell receptor beta chains came from one sample sequenced in a study of identical twins. TCRdb reprocessed the 5' RACE reads via MiXCR and lists one record per CDR3 protein. The sample consists of more than 200,000 distinct CDR3 sequences, more than 13% of them appearing once. Sequenced input: memory (CD45RO+) T cells sorted from blood. All receptors come from a woman aged 18-30 years in good health.

The rearrangement joins TRBV30 to TRBJ2-3; TRBD2 matches at 8 bases. Per germline, CDR1 GTSNPN and CDR2 SVGIG (reference sequence). The CDR3 runs 14 residues. The V gene end was trimmed by 5 bases and the J gene end by 1 base; junction bases not matched to a gene: 5. The CDR3 nucleotides are TGTGCCTGGGCTAGCGGGTCTCGCACAGATACGCAGTATTTT. It is translated as CAWASGSRTDTQYF. The variable domain in full, completed from reference TRBV30 and TRBJ2-3, reads SQTIHQWPATLVQPVGSPLSLECTVEGTSNPNLYWYRQAAGRGLQLLFYSVGIGQISSEVPQNLSASRPQDRQFILSSKKLLLSDSGFYLCAWASGSRTDTQYFGPGTRLTVL.

The CDR3 loop is CASSLAGGPVYEQYF. The CDR3 DNA follows: TGTGCCAGCAGTTTAGCGGGGGGGCCAGTCTACGAGCAGTACTTC. The chain has TRBV12-3 or TRBV12-4 and TRBJ2-7, with a tentative D call TRBD2 (7 bases). There are 15 residues in the CDR3. Between the trimmed V and J ends, which lost 0 bases and 3 bases, there was a span of 12 bases.

This clonotype has just a few counts. The V gene is TRBV5-1, the J gene TRBJ2-2; the D gene is possibly TRBD1 (6 bases). The CDR3 has 14 amino acids. V was pared by 4 bases and J by 5 bases, with 12 bases between. Germline V gene sequence: CDR1 SGHRS, CDR2 YFSETQ. The CDR3 DNA sequence: TGCGCCAGCAGCGGCATACAGGGAACCGGGGAGCTGTTTTTT. Protein sequence: CASSGIQGTGELFF. Supplemented by reference TRBV5-1 and TRBJ2-2, the full variable domain reads KAGVTQTPRYLIKTRGQQVTLSCSPISGHRSVSWYQQTPGQGLQFLFEYFSETQRNKGNFPGRFSGRQFSNSRSEMNVSTLELGDSALYLCASSGIQGTGELFFGEGSRLTVL.